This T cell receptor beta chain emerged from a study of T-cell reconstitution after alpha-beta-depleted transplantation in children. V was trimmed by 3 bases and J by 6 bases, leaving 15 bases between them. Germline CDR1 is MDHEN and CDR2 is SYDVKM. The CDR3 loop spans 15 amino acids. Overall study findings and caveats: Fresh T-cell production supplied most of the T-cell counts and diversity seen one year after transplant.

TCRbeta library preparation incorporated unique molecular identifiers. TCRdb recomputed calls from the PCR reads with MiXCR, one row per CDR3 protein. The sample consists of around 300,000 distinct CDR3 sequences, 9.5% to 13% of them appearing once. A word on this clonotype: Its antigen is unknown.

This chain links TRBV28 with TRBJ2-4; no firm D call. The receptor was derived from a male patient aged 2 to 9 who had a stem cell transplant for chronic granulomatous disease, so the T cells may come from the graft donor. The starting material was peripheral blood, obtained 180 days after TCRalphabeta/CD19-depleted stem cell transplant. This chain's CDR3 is CASSLVPVSLNIQYF. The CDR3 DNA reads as TGTGCCAGCAGTTTGGTCCCCGTTTCCTTAAACATTCAGTACTTC.